A single sample gave rise to the 32 T cell receptor beta chains below, sequenced in a study of cytomegalovirus exposure and HLA in healthy donors. PCR employed 60 Vbeta and 13 Jbeta primers. Profiled with immunoSEQ multiplex PCR; TCRdb holds only in-frame clones, not every one. The table shows some 150,000 clones, with less than 80% occurring only once. Material for sequencing was PBMCs. Receptor source: a female donor in good health and CMV-seropositive.

This chain joins TRBV28 and TRBJ2-2; 7 positions match TRBD2. V lost 3 bases to trimming and J lost 7 bases; unmatched junction nucleotides: 20. The CDR3 has 19 residues. Germline V lookup: CDR1 MDHEN, CDR2 SYDVKM. CDR3 amino acids: CASSLSGTGGGRSIGELFF. For the CDR3, the DNA is TGTGCCAGCAGTTTGTCCGGGACTGGCGGGGGTAGAAGCATCGGGGAGCTGTTTTTT.

The chain combines TRBV11-2 with TRBJ1-5; TRBD1 matches 7 bases. The germline V gene has CDR1 SGHAT and CDR2 FQNNGV. There are 16 residues in the CDR3. J gave up 2 bases and V 1 base, and 5 bases lay outside the gene matches. This chain's CDR3 is CASSLGGTARNQPQHF. CDR3 coding DNA: TGTGCCAGCAGCTTAGGCGGGACAGCTCGCAATCAGCCCCAGCATTTT.

V and J are TRBV5-6 and TRBJ2-7; TRBD1 aligns across 7 bases. V lost 4 bases and J lost 5; bases outside the gene matches: 9. The CDR3 is 14 residues long. The germline gives CDR1 SGHDT, CDR2 YYEEEE. CDR3 loop: CASSPSTGSHEQYF. CDR3 nucleotides: TGTGCCAGCAGCCCATCGACAGGGAGCCACGAGCAGTACTTC.

This chain links TRBV15 with TRBJ2-7; D is unresolved. V shed 0 bases and J shed 0 bases, with 6 bases lying between them. Germline V gene data show CDR1 as LNHNV and CDR2 as YYDKDF (reference sequence). The CDR3 is 14 amino acids. The CDR3 bases are TGTGCCACCAGCAGAGATATAGTCTCCTACGAGCAGTACTTC. Residues: CATSRDIVSYEQYF.

The gene calls are TRBV10-3 and TRBJ2-3; tentative D call: TRBD2 (6 bases). The germline gives CDR1 ENHRY, CDR2 SYGVKD. The V end was cut by 3 bases, the J end by 0 bases, with 10 bases between. The CDR3 covers 15 residues. Written as DNA, the CDR3 is TGTGCCATCAGTGATACTAGCCAAAGCACAGATACGCAGTATTTT. Encoded protein: CAISDTSQSTDTQYF.

The rearrangement links TRBV19 to TRBJ2-5, with 8 bases identical to TRBD1. V dropped 0 bases and J dropped 4; count of bases not matched to a gene: 13. Germline assignment: CDR1 LNHDA and CDR2 SQIVND (reference sequence). This CDR3 comprises 18 residues. The CDR3 loop reads CASSIDRGTGDFRETQYF. CDR3 in DNA: TGTGCCAGTAGTATAGATCGGGGGACAGGTGATTTTCGAGAGACCCAGTACTTC. Filled out from reference TRBV19 and TRBJ2-5, the complete variable domain reads DGGITQSPKYLFRKEGQNVTLSCEQNLNHDAMYWYRQDPGQGLRLIYYSQIVNDFQKGDIAEGYSVSREKKESFPLTVTSAQKNPTAFYLCASSIDRGTGDFRETQYFGPGTRLLVL.

The V call is TRBV6-6, the J call TRBJ1-1; D possibly corresponds to TRBD1 (6 bases). This CDR3 is built from 13 residues. Germline CDR1 MNHNY, CDR2 SVGAGI (reference sequence). Trimming took 4 bases from V and 6 from J, leaving 12 bases between them. CDR3 region: CASSSDSLPEAFF. The DNA for the CDR3 is TGTGCCAGCAGTTCGGACAGCCTTCCTGAAGCTTTCTTT.

The J gene is TRBJ2-7, the V gene TRBV11-2, with D possibly matching TRBD1 (6 bases). This CDR3 comprises 15 residues. From germline, CDR1 is SGHAT and CDR2 FQNNGV. V was trimmed by 3 bases and J by 2 bases, leaving 14 bases between them. The CDR3 bases are TGTGCCAGCAGCTTCCAGGGGACAATCGCCTACGAGCAGTACTTC. Protein sequence: CASSFQGTIAYEQYF.

The chain carries TRBV6-5 and TRBJ2-1; TRBD1 matches at 7 bases. The V and J ends lost 0 bases and 7 bases, in that order; junction bases with no gene match: 9. The CDR3 covers 16 residues. Germline V gene data show CDR1 as MNHEY and CDR2 as SVGAGI. The CDR3, as DNA: TGTGCCAGCAGTTACTCGTTCCAGGGGGTGGGGAATGAGCAGTTCTTC. This gives the protein CASSYSFQGVGNEQFF.

This chain links TRBV7-2 with TRBJ2-5; possibly TRBD2 for D (5 bases). V was pared by 5 bases and J by 1 base, with 8 bases between. This CDR3 is 13 amino acids long. The germline V gene has CDR1 SGHTA and CDR2 FQGNSA. CDR3 in amino acids: CASSRRVQETQYF. The CDR3 DNA reads TGTGCCAGCAGCCGGCGGGTCCAAGAGACCCAGTACTTC.

This rearrangement joins TRBV12-5 to TRBJ1-2; the match to TRBD1 covers 8 bases. Losses at the gene ends were 3 bases for V and 8 bases for J; bases not matched to a gene: 20. The germline V gene has CDR1 LGHNT and CDR2 FRNRAP. This CDR3 spans 18 amino acids. The CDR3 bases are TGTGCTAGTGGTTTAAAACCGGGACAGGCTATTACGGGCAGAGGCTACACCTTC. Its protein is CASGLKPGQAITGRGYTF.

The genes are TRBV5-1 and TRBJ2-1, with D maybe TRBD1 (6 bases). V lost 5 bases, J lost 5 bases, and 8 bases lay in between. The CDR3 extends over 12 amino acids. Germline V gene sequence: CDR1 SGHRS, CDR2 YFSETQ. Here the CDR3 DNA reads TGCGCCAGCAGACAGGGTGACAATGAGCAGTTCTTC. Amino acids: CASRQGDNEQFF.

This clone turned up a few times. The CDR3 nucleotides are TGTGCCAGCAGCTTTGGACTAGCGGGGGGGCCCGATCTCACAGATACGCAGTATTTT. Translated, it gives CASSFGLAGGPDLTDTQYF. The chain recombines TRBV5-8 with TRBJ2-3, with TRBD2 identical over 15 bases. This CDR3 spans 19 amino acids. Germline CDR1 reads SGHTS; CDR2 reads YDEGEE. Germline trimming cut 2 bases from V and 2 bases from J; bases unmatched to any gene: 9.

This clone appeared a single time. The chain has TRBV14 and TRBJ2-7, with no clear D. V shed 3 bases and J shed 3 bases, with 9 bases lying between them. This CDR3 region has 13 residues. CDR1 and CDR2 (germline): SGHDN, FVKESK. The CDR3, as DNA: TGTGCCAGCAGCCATACGAACTTCTACGAGCAGTACTTC. Translating it yields CASSHTNFYEQYF. The complete variable domain, with remaining parts taken from reference TRBV14 and TRBJ2-7, reads EAGVTQFPSHSVIEKGQTVTLRCDPISGHDNLYWYRRVMGKEIKFLLHFVKESKQDESGMPNNRFLAERTGGTYSTLKVQPAELEDSGVYFCASSHTNFYEQYFGPGTRLTVT.

The genes are TRBV2 and TRBJ1-1; weak D call: TRBD1 (5 bases). The germline CDR1 and CDR2 sequences are SNHLY and FYNNEI. The V end lost 8 bases, the J end lost 5 bases, and 12 bases lay between the germline ends. The CDR3 is made up of 12 amino acids. CDR3 in amino acids: CASRAGRTEAFF. In nucleotides, the CDR3 is TGTGCCAGCCGGGCAGGGAGGACTGAAGCTTTCTTT.

This clone appeared a single time. This chain connects TRBV27 to TRBJ1-1; TRBD1 matches at 9 bases. Trimming at V came to 2 bases and at J to 5 bases, leaving 9 bases not matched to a gene. The CDR3 totals 16 residues. CDR1 MNHEY and CDR2 SMNVEV come from the germline V gene (reference sequence). CDR3 DNA: TGTGCCAGCAGTTTAATGGCGGGACAGGGTCAAACTGAAGCTTTCTTT. Protein sequence: CASSLMAGQGQTEAFF.

The chain has TRBV30 and TRBJ1-3; D is unclear. From germline, CDR1 is GTSNPN and CDR2 SVGIG (reference sequence). Trimming took 0 bases from V and 2 from J, leaving 8 bases between them. The CDR3 length is 14 residues. CDR3 sequence reads: CAWSVGGPGNTIYF. Here the CDR3 DNA reads TGTGCCTGGAGTGTTGGAGGCCCTGGAAACACCATATATTTT.

This clone is a singleton in its sample. One junction end does not reproduce the germline sequence, and a read error may be involved. This rearrangement joins TRBV18 to TRBJ1-4; 7 bases line up with TRBD1. CDR3 size: 13 residues. Germline V gene lookup returns CDR1 KGHSH and CDR2 LQKENI. CDR3 amino acids: CAGSPSGQDELFF. CDR3 nucleotides: TGTGCCGGCTCACCCAGTGGACAGGACGAACTGTTTTTT.

This rearrangement joins TRBV19 to TRBJ1-5; no clear D gene. Per the germline V gene, CDR1 is LNHDA and CDR2 is SQIVND (reference sequence). The CDR3 consists of 15 residues. Trimming pared 9 bases from V and 0 bases from J, leaving 15 bases between. The CDR3 nucleotides are TGTGCCAGCCAATCGGTGGTTTATAGCAATCAGCCCCAGCATTTT. This gives the protein CASQSVVYSNQPQHF.

The chain has TRBV19 and TRBJ2-5, with 10 bases aligning to TRBD1. The V gene's germline CDR1 is LNHDA and CDR2 SQIVND (reference sequence). CDR3 length equals 14 residues. With 6 bases clipped from V and 5 bases from J, the junction kept 6 bases outside the gene matches. CDR3 DNA: TGTGCCAGTAGGACAGGGGGCTCGGGGGAGACCCAGTACTTC. It translates to CASRTGGSGETQYF.

The chain recombines TRBV7-9 with TRBJ2-3; 8 bases fit TRBD2. Germline V gene sequence: CDR1 SEHNR, CDR2 FQNEAQ (reference sequence). The CDR3 totals 17 residues. Losses at the gene ends were 4 bases for V and 3 bases for J; bases not matched to a gene: 12. For the CDR3, the DNA is TGTGCCAGCAGCTCCCAACCAAAGACTAGCGCTACAGATACGCAGTATTTT. It codes for CASSSQPKTSATDTQYF.

This sequence joins TRBV5-1 and TRBJ2-7; the D gene is possibly TRBD1 (5 bases). Germline V CDR1 and CDR2: SGHRS, YFSETQ. Trimming stripped 0 bases from V and 0 bases from J, with 7 bases between. The CDR3 has 14 residues. CDR3 amino acids: CASSLEGFSYEQYF. The DNA for the CDR3 is TGCGCCAGCAGCTTGGAGGGGTTCTCCTACGAGCAGTACTTC. The entire variable domain, with the rest obtained from reference TRBV5-1 and TRBJ2-7, is as follows: KAGVTQTPRYLIKTRGQQVTLSCSPISGHRSVSWYQQTPGQGLQFLFEYFSETQRNKGNFPGRFSGRQFSNSRSEMNVSTLELGDSALYLCASSLEGFSYEQYFGPGTRLTVT.

The V call is TRBV5-1, the J call TRBJ2-2, with D maybe TRBD2 (6 bases). The germline V gene encodes CDR1 SGHRS and CDR2 YFSETQ. The V end lost 0 bases, the J end lost 4 bases, and 13 bases lay between the germline ends. This CDR3 contains 16 residues. In DNA, the CDR3 is TGCGCCAGCAGCTTGGTCGGCGGGACGACCACCGGGGAGCTGTTTTTT. Protein: CASSLVGGTTTGELFF. Variable domain in full (rest from reference TRBV5-1 and TRBJ2-2): KAGVTQTPRYLIKTRGQQVTLSCSPISGHRSVSWYQQTPGQGLQFLFEYFSETQRNKGNFPGRFSGRQFSNSRSEMNVSTLELGDSALYLCASSLVGGTTTGELFFGEGSRLTVL.

This clone turned up a few times. V usage is TRBV4-1 and J usage is TRBJ1-1; D is ambiguous. V shed 1 base and J shed 1 base, with 7 bases lying between them. Germline CDR1 is MGHRA and CDR2 is YSYEKL. This CDR3 is 14 amino acids long. The CDR3 sequence is CASSQGPGNTEAFF. The CDR3, as DNA: TGCGCCAGCAGCCAAGGTCCAGGGAACACTGAAGCTTTCTTT.

This sequence joins TRBV5-1 and TRBJ2-1, with 9 bases aligning to TRBD2. The CDR3 covers 15 residues. The junction had 7 bases not matched to a gene; V was cut back by 1 base and J by 8 bases. CDR1 SGHRS and CDR2 YFSETQ come from the germline V gene. DNA of the CDR3: TGCGCCAGCAGCTTGATAAGCGGGGGGTCCGATGAGCAGTTCTTC. Its translation is CASSLISGGSDEQFF.

The chain uses TRBV9 and TRBJ2-2, with 8 bases lining up with TRBD2. CDR3 length: 14 residues. The V segment lost 5 bases and the J segment 0 bases; nucleotides outside the gene matches: 0. The germline V gene has CDR1 SGDLS and CDR2 YYNGEE. The CDR3 loop is CASRTSANTGELFF. The CDR3, as DNA: TGTGCCAGCAGGACTAGCGCGAACACCGGGGAGCTGTTTTTT.

The V and J genes are TRBV19 and TRBJ2-3, with D perhaps TRBD1 (6 bases). Germline assignment: CDR1 LNHDA and CDR2 SQIVND (reference sequence). The CDR3 covers 16 residues. V was pared by 1 base and J by 6 bases, with 17 bases between. As DNA, the CDR3 is TGTGCCAGTAGTATAGTAGGGGCAGGGGCGCCCGATACGCAGTATTTT. Translating gives CASSIVGAGAPDTQYF.

This rearrangement joins TRBV5-1 to TRBJ2-1; D might be TRBD1 (6 bases). CDR3 length: 13 amino acids. CDR1 and CDR2 (germline): SGHRS, YFSETQ. Trimming pared 1 base from V and 6 bases from J, leaving 8 bases between. The CDR3 reads CASSLPDSNEQFF. DNA of the CDR3: TGCGCCAGCAGCTTGCCGGACAGCAATGAGCAGTTCTTC.

Points on this clone: It is likely a read error, because the conserved phenylalanine at the end of the CDR3 is missing. No DNA is shown, since the ends of the CDR3 on it are uncertain; the CDR3 is the one TCRdb lists. This rearrangement joins TRBV5-4 to TRBJ1-1; TRBD1 is taken as the D call from the table, unchecked against the DNA. Germline values: CDR1 SGHNT, CDR2 YYREEE (reference sequence). Ends included, the CDR3 has 13 residues. The CDR3 is CASSSNPGQGAPS.

This sequence joins TRBV4-1 and TRBJ2-1; D might be TRBD2 (6 bases). Germline V lookup: CDR1 MGHRA, CDR2 YSYEKL. This CDR3 spans 15 amino acids. V lost 3 bases to trimming and J lost 7 bases, with 16 bases between them. CDR3 nucleotides: TGCGCCAGCAGCCACGGCGGGGCTAGTCATAATGAGCAGTTCTTC. Translated, it gives CASSHGGASHNEQFF.

The chain carries TRBV10-3 and TRBJ2-7; perhaps TRBD1 as D (9 bases). Deletions cut 3 bases from V and 1 base from J, with 37 bases between. The germline V gene has CDR1 ENHRY and CDR2 SYGVKD. CDR3 length equals 23 residues. Here the CDR3 reads CAISDHLGQGPSDRPSGSYEQYF. CDR3 nucleotide sequence: TGTGCCATCAGTGACCACTTGGGACAGGGACCTTCCGACCGCCCTAGCGGGTCCTACGAGCAGTACTTC.

The chain couples TRBV7-2 to TRBJ2-3, with D possibly TRBD2 on 7 matching bases. Trimming removed 0 bases at V and 6 bases at J, with 25 bases between. The CDR3 loop spans 19 amino acids. Germline assignment: CDR1 SGHTA and CDR2 FQGNSA. CDR3 region: CASSLALGIGGGDWDTQYF. The CDR3 region has the DNA TGTGCCAGCAGCTTAGCGCTCGGTATTGGGGGGGGCGACTGGGATACGCAGTATTTT. Filled out from reference TRBV7-2 and TRBJ2-3, the complete variable domain reads GAGVSQSPSNKVTEKGKDVELRCDPISGHTALYWYRQSLGQGLEFLIYFQGNSAPDKSGLPSDRFSAERTGGSVSTLTIQRTQQEDSAVYLCASSLALGIGGGDWDTQYFGPGTRLTVL.